The clone carrying this T cell receptor (beta chain) was recorded many times. This CDR3 is 17 amino acids long. Per the germline V gene, CDR1 is MDHEN and CDR2 is SYDVKM. V trimming: 5 bases; J trimming: 2 bases; junction bases outside the gene matches: 14. Reasons for excluding patients were uncontrolled infection, other autoimmune disease, pregnancy or lactation. TCR beta CDR3 sequences were amplified from RNA transcripts. A first-round RT-PCR of the TCR CDR3 used the HTBI primer set. From the multiplex PCR reads, TCRdb called clonotypes with MiXCR, one entry per CDR3 protein. The sample records 350,000 or so distinct CDR3 sequences, 15% to 20% being singletons. This specimen belongs to a study of T cells in Graves' hyperthyroidism and ophthalmopathy.

The receptor comes from a woman aged 35 to 49 with Graves' ophthalmopathy. Sequencing was performed on blood. This chain joins TRBV28 and TRBJ1-1; 7 nucleotides line up with TRBD1. The CDR3 spells CASSPKTLTGRNTEAFF. The CDR3 region has the DNA TGTGCCAGCAGTCCTAAAACCTTGACAGGGCGAAACACTGAAGCTTTCTTT.